The entry that follows covers one T cell receptor beta chain sequence. Its target is unknown. Sequenced by immunoSEQ multiplex PCR; TCRdb stores in-frame clones only, minus some. This table holds around 95,000 clones, around nine tenths found once. The source of the sample is a study of T cell responses to AZD1222 COVID-19 vaccine. Study outcomes and limitations: Repertoire sampling occurred only after the peak T cell response. Within unmutated variant regions lay the reported targets of nearly half of spike-specific TCRs.

Germline CDR1 is LNHDA and CDR2 is SQIVND (reference sequence). The CDR3 runs to 14 residues. Trimming removed 5 bases at V and 0 bases at J, with 7 bases between. The chain uses TRBV19 and TRBJ2-2; no definite D call. Sequences were derived from peripheral blood, sampled on day 0 of AZD1222 vaccination. This receptor was identified in an adult in good health. In DNA, the CDR3 is TGTGCCAGTAGTGGTACAGCGAACACCGGGGAGCTGTTTTTT. Its translation is CASSGTANTGELFF.